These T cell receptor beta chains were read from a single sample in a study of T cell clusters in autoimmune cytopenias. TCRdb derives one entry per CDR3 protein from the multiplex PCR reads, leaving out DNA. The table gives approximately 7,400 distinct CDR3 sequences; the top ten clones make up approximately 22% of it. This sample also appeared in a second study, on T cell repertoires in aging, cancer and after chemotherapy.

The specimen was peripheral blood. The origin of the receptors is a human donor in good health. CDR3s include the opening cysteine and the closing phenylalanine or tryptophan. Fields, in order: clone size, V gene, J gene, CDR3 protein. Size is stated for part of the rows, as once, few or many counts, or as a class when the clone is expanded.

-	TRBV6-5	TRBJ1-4	CASSTPSPRGKLFF
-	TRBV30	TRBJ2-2	CAWSYSGLNTGELFF
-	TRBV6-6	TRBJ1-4	CASRSGQGNEKLFF
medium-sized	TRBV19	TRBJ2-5	CASSQVSAGPQETQYF
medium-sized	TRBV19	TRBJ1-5	CASRAFSNQPQHF
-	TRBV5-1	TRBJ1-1	CASSFAGEVTEAFF
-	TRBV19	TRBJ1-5	CASSIGQGMGQPQHF
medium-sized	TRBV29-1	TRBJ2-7	CSVETSGSLEQYF
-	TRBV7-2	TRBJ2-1	CASSQQTGGGEQFF
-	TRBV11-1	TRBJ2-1	CASTSIKRKVNNEQFF
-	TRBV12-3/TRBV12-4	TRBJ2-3	CASSLAQRGLAGGPGTDTQYF
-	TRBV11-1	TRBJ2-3	CASSFGDPFTDTQYF
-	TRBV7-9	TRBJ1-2	CASSGYQANYGYTF
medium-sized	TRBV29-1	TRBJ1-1	CSVEVGGRTFF
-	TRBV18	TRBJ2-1	CASSPDRGMGNEQFF
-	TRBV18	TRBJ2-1	CASSRSRRGADEQFF
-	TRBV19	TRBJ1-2	CASREGGDYGYTF
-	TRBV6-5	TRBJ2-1	CASSRTSGDNEQFF
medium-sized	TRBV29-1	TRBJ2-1	CSVALTGPGLADEQFF
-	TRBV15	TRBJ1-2	CATTGTGGNYGYTF
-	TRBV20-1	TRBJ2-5	CSAAGGGGETQYF
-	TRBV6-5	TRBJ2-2	CASSYSPDSNTGELFF
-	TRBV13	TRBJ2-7	CASSRRTSGVSYEQYF
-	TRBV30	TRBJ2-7	CAWSTQEGQGIGQYF
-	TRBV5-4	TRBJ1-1	CASSPDERQGPEAFF
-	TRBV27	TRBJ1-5	CASTARFDQPQHF
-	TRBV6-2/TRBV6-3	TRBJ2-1	CASSLPGLWDEQFF
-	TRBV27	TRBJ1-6	CASSTGNSPLHF
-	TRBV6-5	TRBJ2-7	CASSWAAGGAYEQYF
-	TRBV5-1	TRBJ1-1	CASSLRGDEAFF
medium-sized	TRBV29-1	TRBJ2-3	CSVGEAGDGDTQYF
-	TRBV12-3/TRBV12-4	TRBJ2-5	CASRPSGEETQYF
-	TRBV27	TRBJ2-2	CASGRRNTGELFF
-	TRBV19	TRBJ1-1	CASTLPGTGDTEAFF
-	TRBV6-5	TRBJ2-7	CATLGLGHEQYF
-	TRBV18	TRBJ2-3	CASSPDLLESTDTQYF
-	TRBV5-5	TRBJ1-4	CASSLVVGKHEKLFF
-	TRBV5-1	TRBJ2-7	CASRLSYEQYF
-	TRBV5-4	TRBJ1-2	CASALEGGLYGYTF
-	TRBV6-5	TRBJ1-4	CASKPEEGGLFF
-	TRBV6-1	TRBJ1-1	CASIYTGAEAFF
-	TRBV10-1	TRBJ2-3	CASRAGLLITDTQYF
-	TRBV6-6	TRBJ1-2	CAGQGQGVMGGYTF
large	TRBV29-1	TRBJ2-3	CSVNLGGADTQYF
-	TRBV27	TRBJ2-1	CASSFNTGHEQFF